This note documents a single T cell receptor beta chain sequence. Its matching antigen is unknown. Germline-derived CDR1 and CDR2 are LNHDA and SQIVND (reference sequence). The ends lost 6 bases at V and 14 bases at J; junction bases unmatched: 16. The length of the CDR3 is 14 residues. Every donor, a Caucasian adult, lived in Nashville, Tennessee. Researchers partitioned CD4+ cells into CD45RA+ naive and CD45RA-negative memory subsets. The data are from a study of shared clonotypes between healthy human individuals. Overall study results and limits: Naive subsets tended to show greater estimated richness than memory subsets. Four donors had around 5% of their naive CD4 clonotypes in common.

Using immunoSEQ multiplex PCR, the repertoire was profiled, and TCRdb retains in-frame clones only, with some absent. The sample holds around 1.4 million clones, 98% seen once. Sequenced sample: naive CD4+ T cells sorted from blood. Subset reported: CD45RA+ positively selected. This clonotype was obtained from a man aged 25 to 45 in good health. This rearrangement joins TRBV19 to TRBJ2-1; 7 nucleotides line up with TRBD2. CDR3 protein: CASSTTTSAEREFF. The CDR3 DNA sequence: TGTGCCAGTAGCACAACCACTAGCGCGGAGCGGGAGTTCTTC.